What follows describes a single T cell receptor (beta chain). Looked up from germline, CDR1 is SEHNR and CDR2 is FQNEAQ (reference sequence). V lost 6 bases to trimming and J lost 5 bases; unmatched junction nucleotides: 11. This CDR3 comprises 16 residues. This record comes from a study of T cell changes during pregnancy in multiple sclerosis. Generated by immunoSEQ multiplex PCR, the TCRdb table keeps only in-frame clones and is missing some. The table lists tens of thousands of clones, 89% of them singletons. Sequenced material: CD8+ T cells from peripheral blood mononuclear cells, taken in the second trimester of pregnancy. This chain connects TRBV7-9 to TRBJ2-5, with 11 nucleotides matching TRBD2. This TCR derives from a female donor with multiple sclerosis, enrolled in a pregnancy study. The CDR3 bases are TGTGCCAGCAGGCATCTTAGCGGGGGGGCCAAGGAGACCCAGTACTTC. This gives the protein CASRHLSGGAKETQYF.